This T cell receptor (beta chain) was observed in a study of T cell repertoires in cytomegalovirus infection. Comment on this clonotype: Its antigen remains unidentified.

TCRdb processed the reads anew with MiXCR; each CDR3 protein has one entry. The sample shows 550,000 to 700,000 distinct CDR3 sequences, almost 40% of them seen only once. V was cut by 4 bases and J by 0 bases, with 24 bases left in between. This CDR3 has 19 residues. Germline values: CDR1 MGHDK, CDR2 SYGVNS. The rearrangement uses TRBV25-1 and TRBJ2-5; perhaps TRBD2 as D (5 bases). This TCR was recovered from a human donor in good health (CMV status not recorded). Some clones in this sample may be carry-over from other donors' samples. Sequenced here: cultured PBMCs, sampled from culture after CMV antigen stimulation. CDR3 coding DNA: TGTGCCAGCAGTGGATCAGCGGATACCCCTCCCGAATACCAAGAGACCCAGTACTTC. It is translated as CASSGSADTPPEYQETQYF.